This entry describes one T cell receptor beta chain. The data were obtained in a study of blood T cell repertoires in COVID-19. Whole-study context: Specimens from acute and convalescent COVID-19 originated in the United States, Italy and Spain. Sources were T cells, B-cell-depleted T cells, or PBMCs; the material itself was cDNA or gDNA.

The CDR3 covers 14 residues. CDR1 is KGHDR and CDR2 is SFDVKD in the germline V gene. With 4 bases clipped from V and 6 bases from J, the junction kept 5 bases outside the gene matches. In the original analysis: Reference gene primers were amplified, and this amplification served to estimate nucleated cell counts. TCRdb's table, derived via immunoSEQ multiplex PCR, lists solely in-frame clones and lacks some. Clone size and the V and J calls come from that table; the DNA yielded D and trimming. The table shows some 150,000 clones, with around 91% occurring only once. The chain links TRBV24-1 to TRBJ2-1; 7 nucleotides match TRBD2. Source material: peripheral blood. This clonotype was sampled from a woman in her sixties with active COVID-19. The CDR3 DNA is TGTGCCACCAGTGACGTCGGGAGGAGCAATGAGCAGTTCTTC. Its protein is CATSDVGRSNEQFF.